These 7 T cell receptor beta chains were sequenced from one sample in a study of control samples from healthy donors and cancer patients. Sequencing was performed with immunoSEQ multiplex PCR; in TCRdb, only in-frame clones are kept and a portion is missing. The top ten hold about a fifth of the sample, which has roughly 100,000 clones, roughly 91% seen once. Sequenced: PBMCs. Every receptor here comes from a man aged 55 to 70 with lung cancer.

This clone occurred a few times. The chain uses TRBV6-6 and TRBJ1-3; no clear D. Germline V gene data show CDR1 as MNHNY and CDR2 as SVGAGI (reference sequence). The ends were cut back, 8 bases at V and 5 bases at J, with 10 bases in the middle. This CDR3 region has 12 residues. Here the CDR3 DNA reads TGTGCCAGCCGCACAGAGAGAAACACCATATATTTT. It yields the protein CASRTERNTIYF.

This clone was detected only a few times. The chain uses TRBV10-2 and TRBJ1-2; a possible D gene is TRBD1 (5 bases). Germline values: CDR1 WSHSY, CDR2 SAAADI. The ends were cut back, 4 bases at V and 8 bases at J, with 8 bases in the middle. This CDR3 is 11 amino acids long. Written as DNA, the CDR3 is TGCGCCAGCAGTGCAGGGTTCGGCTACACCTTC. Its protein product is CASSAGFGYTF.

The chain combines TRBV6-5 with TRBJ2-7, with 7 nucleotides matching TRBD2. CDR1 MNHEY and CDR2 SVGAGI come from the germline V gene. The CDR3 consists of 12 residues. The DNA of the CDR3 is TGTGCCGGCAGTCAACTAGCGTACGAGCAGTACGTC. Translation: CAGSQLAYEQYV.

The J gene is TRBJ2-7, the V gene TRBV5-6; no reliable D call. In germline, CDR1 is SGHDT, CDR2 YYEEEE. The length of the CDR3 is 12 residues. Trimming cost V 4 bases and J 0 bases, with 5 bases left between them. The CDR3 DNA follows: TGTGCCAGCAGCCCGGGCTCCTACGAGCAGTACTTC. This codes for CASSPGSYEQYF.

This rearrangement joins TRBV7-9 to TRBJ2-2; D gene unclear. The CDR3 runs to 16 residues. Germline values: CDR1 SEHNR, CDR2 FQNEAQ (reference sequence). Between the trimmed V and J ends, which lost 5 bases and 1 base, there was a span of 14 bases. The CDR3 protein is CASSPTWVKNTGELFF. The DNA for the CDR3 is TGTGCCAGCAGCCCTACTTGGGTAAAGAACACCGGGGAGCTGTTTTTT.

This rearrangement joins TRBV5-6 to TRBJ2-2; no definite D call. The CDR3 covers 13 residues. Trimming pared 0 bases from V and 7 bases from J, leaving 7 bases between. Germline V CDR1 and CDR2: SGHDT, YYEEEE. In DNA form, the CDR3 reads TGTGCCAGCAGCTTGGTGGGGAACGGGGAGCTGTTTTTT. Translating gives CASSLVGNGELFF.

This clone was observed a handful of times. V usage is TRBV25-1 and J usage is TRBJ1-2, with D unresolved. Germline V gene sequence: CDR1 MGHDK, CDR2 SYGVNS. The V end lost 4 bases, the J end lost 3 bases, and 12 bases lay between the germline ends. This CDR3 is built from 14 residues. This CDR3 reads CASSGTARYYGYTF. The CDR3 region has the DNA TGTGCCAGCAGTGGGACCGCCCGGTACTATGGCTACACCTTC.